This entry lists 15 T cell receptor beta chains sequenced from one sample in a study of blood T cell repertoires in COVID-19 (TCRdb year 2020). Library creation used the immunoSEQ multiplex PCR assay. Entries here come from immuneACCESS through TCRdb and include only in-frame sequences with V and J called. Some clones fail to appear in such tables; in the studies checked, an unresolved V gene covers under half of the shortfall, and the cause of the remainder is unknown. The sample yields 55,000 to 80,000 clones; approximately 82% were counted once. Roughly 6% of the sample is held by the ten biggest clonotypes. Material for sequencing was peripheral blood. Receptors were obtained from a human donor in a cohort sampled during active COVID-19.

The sample holds a few counts of this clone. V usage is TRBV12-3 or TRBV12-4 and J usage is TRBJ1-4; 8 bases line up with TRBD1. Trimming at V came to 6 bases and at J to 8 bases, leaving 5 bases not matched to a gene. This CDR3 region has 13 residues. As DNA, the CDR3 is TGTGCCAGCAGACCAACAGGGGGAGAAAAACTGTTTTTT. Its protein is CASRPTGGEKLFF.

This chain joins TRBV7-6 and TRBJ2-7, with TRBD1 matching 8 bases. The J segment lost 7 bases and the V segment lost 1 base, leaving 15 bases of the junction unmatched. CDR3 size: 17 residues. Looked up from germline, CDR1 is SGHVS and CDR2 is FNYEAQ. This CDR3 is CASSLEARTGTLGEQYF. The CDR3 DNA reads TGTGCCAGCAGCTTAGAGGCAAGGACAGGGACTTTGGGGGAGCAGTACTTC.

The V gene is TRBV12-3 or TRBV12-4, the J gene TRBJ1-5, with TRBD1 as a possible D gene (5 bases). This CDR3 spans 12 amino acids. With 6 bases removed from V and 6 bases from J, the gap between germline ends came to 9 bases. CDR3 in amino acids: CASRQGTQPQHF. CDR3 DNA sequence: TGTGCCAGCAGGCAGGGTACTCAGCCCCAGCATTTT.

The chain employs TRBV30 and TRBJ1-5; 8 bases agree with TRBD1. V was clipped by 2 bases and J by 0 bases; unmatched bases: 6. Germline values: CDR1 GTSNPN, CDR2 SVGIG (reference sequence). This CDR3 is 16 amino acids long. The CDR3 loop is CAWSPGQAYSNQPQHF. CDR3 nucleotides: TGTGCCTGGAGTCCGGGACAGGCATATAGCAATCAGCCCCAGCATTTT.

V and J are TRBV4-1 and TRBJ1-1, with D perhaps matching TRBD1 (5 bases). CDR3 length: 17 residues. V was cut by 1 base and J by 0 bases, with 15 bases left in between. CDR1 MGHRA and CDR2 YSYEKL come from the germline V gene. The CDR3 nucleotides read TGCGCCAGCAGCCAAGCCAGGGCTTCAGTCATGAACACTGAAGCTTTCTTT. Amino acids: CASSQARASVMNTEAFF.

The chain has TRBV2 and TRBJ2-3; 14 bases align to TRBD2. Germline V gene data show CDR1 as SNHLY and CDR2 as FYNNEI. With V trimmed by 6 bases and J by 5 bases, 7 bases remained unmatched. The CDR3 loop spans 16 amino acids. The CDR3 DNA reads TGTGCCAGCAGACCGCCGGGACTAGCGGGAGAAGATACGCAGTATTTT. Protein: CASRPPGLAGEDTQYF.

V gene TRBV6-5 combines with J gene TRBJ1-4, with TRBD1 as a possible D gene (5 bases). Deletions cut 2 bases from V and 7 bases from J, with 11 bases between. The CDR3 is 14 amino acids. Germline V gene sequence: CDR1 MNHEY, CDR2 SVGAGI. CDR3 bases: TGTGCCAGCAGTTACGCAGGGAGGCGTGAAAAACTGTTTTTT. Amino acid sequence: CASSYAGRREKLFF.

The rearrangement links TRBV11-3 to TRBJ2-1; TRBD2 agrees at 9 bases. Germline lookup yields CDR1 SGHNT and CDR2 YENEEA. The CDR3 contains 17 residues. Germline trimming cut 0 bases from V and 1 base from J; bases unmatched to any gene: 4. CDR3: CASSLDLAGNSYNEQFF. The CDR3, as DNA: TGTGCCAGCAGCTTAGACCTAGCGGGAAATTCCTACAATGAGCAGTTCTTC. The full variable domain, its missing parts supplied by reference TRBV11-3 and TRBJ2-1, is EAGVVQSPRYKIIEKKQPVAFWCNPISGHNTLYWYLQNLGQGPELLIRYENEEAVDDSQLPKDRFSAERLKGVDSTLKIQPAELGDSAVYLCASSLDLAGNSYNEQFFGPGTRLTVL.

The DNA of the CDR3 is TGTGCCAGCTCACCTAAGGACTCCCTAGCCAAAAACATTCAGTACTTC. Protein product: CASSPKDSLAKNIQYF. V gene TRBV18 combines with J gene TRBJ2-4, with D possibly matching TRBD2 (5 bases). Between the trimmed V and J ends, which lost 3 bases and 0 bases, there was a span of 12 bases. CDR3 length: 16 residues. The germline V gene has CDR1 KGHSH and CDR2 LQKENI.

This clone was seen only once. V gene TRBV5-1 combines with J gene TRBJ1-3; the D gene is possibly TRBD1 (5 bases). Trimming left V 4 bases short and J 0 bases short, with 14 bases between. Germline CDR1 is SGHRS and CDR2 is YFSETQ. The CDR3 is made up of 16 amino acids. The CDR3 is CASSRGLTVSGNTIYF. The CDR3 DNA reads as TGCGCCAGCAGCCGGGGACTGACCGTCTCTGGAAACACCATATATTTT. Looking up the rest from reference TRBV5-1 and TRBJ1-3 gives the full variable domain: KAGVTQTPRYLIKTRGQQVTLSCSPISGHRSVSWYQQTPGQGLQFLFEYFSETQRNKGNFPGRFSGRQFSNSRSEMNVSTLELGDSALYLCASSRGLTVSGNTIYFGEGSWLTVV.

This chain uses TRBV4-2 with TRBJ2-1, with 9 bases that match TRBD2. This CDR3 contains 16 residues. From germline, CDR1 is LGHNA and CDR2 YNFKEQ. V dropped 4 bases and J dropped 9; count of bases not matched to a gene: 13. CDR3 sequence: CASSPRLLAGTFEQFF. The CDR3 DNA sequence: TGTGCCAGCAGCCCGCGATTGCTAGCGGGGACCTTTGAGCAGTTCTTC.

The V gene is TRBV7-8, the J gene TRBJ1-2, with D unclear. Germline CDR1 and CDR2: SGHVS and FQNEAQ. This CDR3 has 11 residues. Trimming removed 4 bases at V and 7 bases at J, with 7 bases between. In nucleotides, the CDR3 is TGTGCCAGCAGCTCCTATCGTGGCTACACCTTC. As protein: CASSSYRGYTF.

The chain recombines TRBV7-2 with TRBJ1-3; no clear D gene. CDR3 size: 13 residues. The germline V gene encodes CDR1 SGHTA and CDR2 FQGNSA. Trimming cost V 6 bases and J 4 bases, with 10 bases left between them. CDR3 residues: CASSRFSGNTIYF. The CDR3 bases are TGTGCCAGCAGTCGTTTCTCGGGAAACACCATATATTTT.

The chain combines TRBV21-1 with TRBJ2-5; the table calls TRBD2, which could not be checked here. TRBV21-1 constitutes a pseudogene. The CDR3 totals 14 residues. This CDR3 reads CASSKGQGGETQYF. The CDR3 nucleotides are TGTGCCAGCAGCAAGGGGCAGGGAGGAGAGACCCAGTACTTC.

The chain employs TRBV7-6 and TRBJ2-1, with a possible D match to TRBD2 (6 bases). Germline V gene lookup returns CDR1 SGHVS and CDR2 FNYEAQ. V lost 5 bases to trimming and J lost 8 bases, with 19 bases between them. This CDR3 is 15 amino acids long. The CDR3: CASSRGIGFWDEQFF. The CDR3 coding sequence is TGTGCCAGCAGCCGCGGGATCGGATTTTGGGATGAGCAGTTCTTC.